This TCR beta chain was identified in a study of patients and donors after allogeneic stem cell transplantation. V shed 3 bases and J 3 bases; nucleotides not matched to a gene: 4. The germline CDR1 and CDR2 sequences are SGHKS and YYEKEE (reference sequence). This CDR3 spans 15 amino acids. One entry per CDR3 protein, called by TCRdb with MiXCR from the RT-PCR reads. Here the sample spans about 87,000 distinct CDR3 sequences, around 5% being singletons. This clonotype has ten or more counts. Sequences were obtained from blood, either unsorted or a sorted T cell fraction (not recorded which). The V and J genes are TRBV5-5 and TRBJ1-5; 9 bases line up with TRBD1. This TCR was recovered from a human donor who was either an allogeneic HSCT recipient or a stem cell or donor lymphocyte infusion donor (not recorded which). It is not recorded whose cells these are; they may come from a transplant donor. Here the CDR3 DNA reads TGTGCCAGCAGCTCCGGGACAGGGCTCAATCAGCCCCAGCATTTT. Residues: CASSSGTGLNQPQHF.